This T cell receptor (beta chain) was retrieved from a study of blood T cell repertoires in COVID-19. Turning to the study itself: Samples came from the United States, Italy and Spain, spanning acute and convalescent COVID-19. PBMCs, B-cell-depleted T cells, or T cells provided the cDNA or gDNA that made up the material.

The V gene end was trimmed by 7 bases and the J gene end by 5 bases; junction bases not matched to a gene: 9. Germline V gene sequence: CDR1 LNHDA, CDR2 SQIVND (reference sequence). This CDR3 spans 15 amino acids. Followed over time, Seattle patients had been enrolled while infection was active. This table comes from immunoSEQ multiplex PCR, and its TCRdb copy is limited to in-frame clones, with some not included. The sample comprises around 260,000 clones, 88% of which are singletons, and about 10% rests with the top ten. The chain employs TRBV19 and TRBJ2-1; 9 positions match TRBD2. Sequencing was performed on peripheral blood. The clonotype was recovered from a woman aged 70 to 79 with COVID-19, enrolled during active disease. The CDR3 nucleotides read TGTGCCAGTACCCGGGGGACTAGCCGAGACAATGAGCAGTTCTTC. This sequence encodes CASTRGTSRDNEQFF.